This T cell receptor (beta chain) was found in a study of blood T cell repertoires in COVID-19. Study overall: Whether acute or convalescent, the COVID-19 samples came from the United States, Italy and Spain.

TCRdb's table, derived via immunoSEQ multiplex PCR, lists solely in-frame clones and lacks some. This table has around 130,000 clones, 84% appearing once. This CDR3 comprises 13 residues. Trimming took off 1 base at V and 8 bases at J, with 8 bases between the two ends. CDR1 is MGHDK, CDR2 SYGVNS, per germline. Sequenced: peripheral blood. J is TRBJ1-4 and V is TRBV25-1; D gene ambiguous. This TCR derives from a human donor in a cohort sampled during active COVID-19. The CDR3, as DNA: TGTGCCAGCAGTGAATTCAGATCAGAAAAACTGTTTTTT. As protein: CASSEFRSEKLFF.